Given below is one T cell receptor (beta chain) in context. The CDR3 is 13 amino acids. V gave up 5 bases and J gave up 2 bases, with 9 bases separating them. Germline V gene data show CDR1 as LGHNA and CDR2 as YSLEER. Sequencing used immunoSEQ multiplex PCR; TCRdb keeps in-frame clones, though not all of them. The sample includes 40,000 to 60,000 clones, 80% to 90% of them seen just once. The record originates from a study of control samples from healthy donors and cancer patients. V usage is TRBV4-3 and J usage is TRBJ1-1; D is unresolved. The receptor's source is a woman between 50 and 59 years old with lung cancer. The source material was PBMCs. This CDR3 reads CASSYSRNTEAFF. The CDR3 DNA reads TGCGCCAGCAGCTATTCAAGAAACACTGAAGCTTTCTTT.